The source of this T cell receptor (beta chain) is a study of blood T cells in healthy people across ages. The authors ran a second PCR of about 6 to 11 cycles using a sample-barcoded 5' primer and a J-beta primer mix. TCRdb re-analysed the 5' RACE reads in MiXCR, keeping a single row per CDR3 protein. Of about 720,000 distinct CDR3 sequences listed, around a quarter are singletons. Findings of the study overall: Age brought a roughly linear fall in TCR beta diversity measured per million T cells.

The CDR3 is made up of 15 amino acids. Germline V gives CDR1 MDHEN, CDR2 SYDVKM. The V end lost 2 bases, the J end lost 4 bases, and 14 bases lay between the germline ends. A minimum of 6 micrograms of total RNA was extracted per sample. A remark on this clonotype: Its antigen is currently unknown.

The data were also submitted as part of a second study, on T cells of mothers and their children. That investigation notes: Amplification in the second PCR used the M1S primer, which added sample barcodes and 2-4 random nucleotides. In unrelated and related pairs, TCR recombination output is shaped in a similar way by thymic selection.

What was sequenced was blood. The chain has TRBV28 and TRBJ1-1, with D possibly matching TRBD1 (6 bases). This TCR was recovered from a boy between 10 and 17 years old in good health. CDR3 coding DNA: TGTGCCAGCAGTTTAGGGTCCAGGGGTTCCACTGAAGCTTTCTTT. Residues: CASSLGSRGSTEAFF.